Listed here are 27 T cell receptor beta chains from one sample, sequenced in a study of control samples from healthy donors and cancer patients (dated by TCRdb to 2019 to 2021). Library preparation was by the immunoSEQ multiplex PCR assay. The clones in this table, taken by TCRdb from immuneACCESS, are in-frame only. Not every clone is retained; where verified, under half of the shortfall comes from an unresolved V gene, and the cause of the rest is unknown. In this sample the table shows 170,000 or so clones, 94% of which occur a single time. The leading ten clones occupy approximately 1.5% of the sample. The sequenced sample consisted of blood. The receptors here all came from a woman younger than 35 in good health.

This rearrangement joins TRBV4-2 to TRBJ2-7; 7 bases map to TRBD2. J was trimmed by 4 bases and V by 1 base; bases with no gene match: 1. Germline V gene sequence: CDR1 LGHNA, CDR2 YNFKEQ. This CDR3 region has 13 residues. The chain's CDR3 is CASSQGGGYEQYF. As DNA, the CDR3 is TGTGCCAGCAGCCAAGGGGGGGGATACGAGCAGTACTTC.

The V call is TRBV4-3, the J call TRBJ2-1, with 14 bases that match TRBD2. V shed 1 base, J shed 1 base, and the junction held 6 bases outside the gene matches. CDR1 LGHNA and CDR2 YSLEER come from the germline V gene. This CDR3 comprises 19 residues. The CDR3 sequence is CASSQAGTSGSGSYNEQFF. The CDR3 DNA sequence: TGCGCCAGCAGCCAAGCTGGGACTAGCGGGAGCGGATCCTACAATGAGCAGTTCTTC.

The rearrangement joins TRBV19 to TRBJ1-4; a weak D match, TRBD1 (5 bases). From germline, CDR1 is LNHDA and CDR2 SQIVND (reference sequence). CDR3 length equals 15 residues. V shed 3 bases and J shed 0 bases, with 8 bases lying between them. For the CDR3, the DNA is TGTGCCAGTAGTATCTTGGGGCCAACTAATGAAAAACTGTTTTTT. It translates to CASSILGPTNEKLFF.

CDR3 coding DNA: TGTGCCAGCAGCTTCCGAGGAAACGGAGAGACCCAGTACTTC. It yields the protein CASSFRGNGETQYF. This chain uses TRBV7-2 with TRBJ2-5; no definite D call. In germline, CDR1 is SGHTA, CDR2 FQGNSA. The CDR3 is made up of 14 amino acids. The V end was cut by 3 bases, the J end by 4 bases, with 12 bases between.

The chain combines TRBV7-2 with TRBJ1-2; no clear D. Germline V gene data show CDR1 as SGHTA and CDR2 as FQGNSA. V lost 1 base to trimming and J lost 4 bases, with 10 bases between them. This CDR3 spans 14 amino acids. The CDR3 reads CASSLDRGVYGYTF. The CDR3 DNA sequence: TGTGCCAGCAGCTTAGATCGAGGAGTCTATGGCTACACCTTC.

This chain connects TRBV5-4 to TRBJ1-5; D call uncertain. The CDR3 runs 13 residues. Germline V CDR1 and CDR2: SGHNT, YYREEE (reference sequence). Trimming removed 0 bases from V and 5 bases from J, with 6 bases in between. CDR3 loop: CASSLGGDQPQHF. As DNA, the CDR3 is TGTGCCAGCAGCTTGGGGGGAGATCAGCCCCAGCATTTT.

As DNA, the CDR3 is TGCGCCAGCAGTGAGTCGGCCAGCTTTGAATCACCCCTCCACTTT. Its translation is CASSESASFESPLHF. The rearrangement links TRBV10-1 to TRBJ1-6; D is undetermined. The CDR3 runs to 15 residues. Trimming removed 0 bases from V and 10 bases from J, with 13 bases in between. Per germline, CDR1 WNHNN and CDR2 SYGVQD (reference sequence).

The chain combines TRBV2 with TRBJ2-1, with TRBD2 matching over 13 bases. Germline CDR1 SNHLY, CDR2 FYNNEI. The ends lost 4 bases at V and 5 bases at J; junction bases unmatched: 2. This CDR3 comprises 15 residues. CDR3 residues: CASSGLAGGNNEQFF. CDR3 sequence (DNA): TGTGCCAGCAGTGGACTAGCGGGGGGAAACAATGAGCAGTTCTTC.

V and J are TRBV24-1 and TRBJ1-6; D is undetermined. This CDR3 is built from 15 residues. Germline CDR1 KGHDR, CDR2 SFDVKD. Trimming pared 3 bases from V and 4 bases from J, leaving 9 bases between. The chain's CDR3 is CATSDRADYNSPLHF. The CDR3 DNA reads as TGTGCCACCAGTGATCGGGCGGATTATAATTCACCCCTCCACTTT.

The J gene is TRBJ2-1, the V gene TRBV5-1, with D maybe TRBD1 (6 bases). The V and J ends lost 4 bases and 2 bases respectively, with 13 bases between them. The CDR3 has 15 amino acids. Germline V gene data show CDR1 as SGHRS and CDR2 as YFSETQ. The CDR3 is CASSQVQGAYNEQFF. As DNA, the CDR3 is TGCGCCAGCAGCCAGGTACAGGGCGCCTACAATGAGCAGTTCTTC.

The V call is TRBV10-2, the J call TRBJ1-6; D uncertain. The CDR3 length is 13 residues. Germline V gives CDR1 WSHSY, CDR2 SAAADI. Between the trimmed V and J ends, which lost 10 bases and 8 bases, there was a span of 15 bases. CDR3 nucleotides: TGCGCCAACGCAGCCACAGTGGATTCACCCCTCCACTTT. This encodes CANAATVDSPLHF.

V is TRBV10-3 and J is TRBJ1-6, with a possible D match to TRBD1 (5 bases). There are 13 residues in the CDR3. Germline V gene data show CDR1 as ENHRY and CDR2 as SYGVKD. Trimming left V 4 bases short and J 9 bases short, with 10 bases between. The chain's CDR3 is CAISAGRGSPLHF. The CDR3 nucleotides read TGTGCCATCAGTGCGGGGCGCGGTTCACCCCTCCACTTT.

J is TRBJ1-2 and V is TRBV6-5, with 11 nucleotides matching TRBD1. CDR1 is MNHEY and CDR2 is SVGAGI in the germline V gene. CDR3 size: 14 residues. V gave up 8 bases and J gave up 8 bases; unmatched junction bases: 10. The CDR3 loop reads CASRTGGHQRGYTF. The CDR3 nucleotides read TGTGCCAGCCGGACAGGGGGCCACCAAAGGGGCTACACCTTC.

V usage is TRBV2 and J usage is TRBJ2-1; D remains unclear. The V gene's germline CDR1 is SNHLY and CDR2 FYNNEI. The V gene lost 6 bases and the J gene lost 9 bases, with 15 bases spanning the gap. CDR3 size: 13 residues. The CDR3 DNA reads TGTGCCAGCAGATTCGACTCGATGGGTGAGCAGTTCTTC. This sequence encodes CASRFDSMGEQFF.

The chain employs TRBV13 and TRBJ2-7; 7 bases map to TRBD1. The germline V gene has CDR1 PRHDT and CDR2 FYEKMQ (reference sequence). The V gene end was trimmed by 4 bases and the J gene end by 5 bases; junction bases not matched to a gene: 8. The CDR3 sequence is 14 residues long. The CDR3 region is CASSSYRGLNEQYF. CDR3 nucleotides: TGTGCCAGCAGCTCTTACAGGGGATTGAACGAGCAGTACTTC.

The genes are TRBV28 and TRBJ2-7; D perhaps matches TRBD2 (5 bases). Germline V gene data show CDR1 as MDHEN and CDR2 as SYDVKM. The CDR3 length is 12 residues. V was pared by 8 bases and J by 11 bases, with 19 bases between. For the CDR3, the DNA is TGTGCCAGCTATAATTTACGGGGTAGGGAGTACTTC. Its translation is CASYNLRGREYF.

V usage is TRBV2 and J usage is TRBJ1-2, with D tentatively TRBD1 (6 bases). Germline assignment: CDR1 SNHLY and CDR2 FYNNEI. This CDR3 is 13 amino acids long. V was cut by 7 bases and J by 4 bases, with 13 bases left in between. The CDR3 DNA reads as TGTGCCAGCAAGGGGGAGGGGATCTATGGCTACACCTTC. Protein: CASKGEGIYGYTF.

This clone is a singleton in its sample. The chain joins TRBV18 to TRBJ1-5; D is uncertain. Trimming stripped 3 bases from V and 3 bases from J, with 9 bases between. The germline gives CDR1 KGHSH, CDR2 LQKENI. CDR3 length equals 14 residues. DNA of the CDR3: TGTGCCAGCTCACCCGGGGTGAACAATCAGCCCCAGCATTTT. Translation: CASSPGVNNQPQHF.

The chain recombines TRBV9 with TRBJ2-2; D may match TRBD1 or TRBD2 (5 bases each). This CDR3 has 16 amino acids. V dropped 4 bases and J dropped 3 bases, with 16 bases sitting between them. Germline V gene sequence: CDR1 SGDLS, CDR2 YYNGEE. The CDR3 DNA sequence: TGTGCCAGCAGCCCCTTTACGGGGACGCACACCGGGGAGCTGTTTTTT. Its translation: CASSPFTGTHTGELFF.

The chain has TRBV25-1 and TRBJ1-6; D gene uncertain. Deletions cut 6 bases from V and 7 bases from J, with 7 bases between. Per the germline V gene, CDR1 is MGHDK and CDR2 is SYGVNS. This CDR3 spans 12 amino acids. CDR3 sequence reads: CASREGNSPLHF. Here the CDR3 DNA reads TGTGCCAGCAGAGAAGGGAATTCACCCCTCCACTTT.

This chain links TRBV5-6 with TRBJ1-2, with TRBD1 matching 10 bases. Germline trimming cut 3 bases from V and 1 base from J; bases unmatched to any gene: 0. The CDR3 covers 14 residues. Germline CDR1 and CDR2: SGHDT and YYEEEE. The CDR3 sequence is CASSWDRGNYGYTF. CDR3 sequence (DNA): TGTGCCAGCAGCTGGGACAGGGGTAACTATGGCTACACCTTC.

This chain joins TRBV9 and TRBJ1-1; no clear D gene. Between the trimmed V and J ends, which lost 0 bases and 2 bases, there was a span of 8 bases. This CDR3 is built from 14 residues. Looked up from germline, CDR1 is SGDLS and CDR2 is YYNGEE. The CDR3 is CASSVVSQNTEAFF. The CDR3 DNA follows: TGTGCCAGCAGCGTAGTTTCACAAAACACTGAAGCTTTCTTT.

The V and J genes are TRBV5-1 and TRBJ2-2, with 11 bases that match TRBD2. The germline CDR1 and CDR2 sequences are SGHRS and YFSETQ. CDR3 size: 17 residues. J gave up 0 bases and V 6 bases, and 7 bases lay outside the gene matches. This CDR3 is CASKWLAGGPNTGELFF. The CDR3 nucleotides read TGCGCCAGCAAATGGCTAGCGGGAGGACCGAACACCGGGGAGCTGTTTTTT.

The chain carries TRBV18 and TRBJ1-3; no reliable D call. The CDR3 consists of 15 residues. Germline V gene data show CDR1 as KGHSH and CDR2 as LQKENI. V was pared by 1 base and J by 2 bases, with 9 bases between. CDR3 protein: CASSPLKEAGNTIYF. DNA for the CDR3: TGTGCCAGCTCACCACTTAAAGAAGCTGGAAACACCATATATTTT.

Here the CDR3 DNA reads TGTGCCAGCAGCCCCGGACTAAGGAACACCGGGGAGCTGTTTTTT. Translated, it gives CASSPGLRNTGELFF. The chain uses TRBV5-6 and TRBJ2-2, with a possible D match to TRBD2 (6 bases). Germline-derived CDR1 and CDR2 are SGHDT and YYEEEE. Deletions cut 4 bases from V and 1 base from J, with 11 bases between. CDR3 length equals 15 residues.

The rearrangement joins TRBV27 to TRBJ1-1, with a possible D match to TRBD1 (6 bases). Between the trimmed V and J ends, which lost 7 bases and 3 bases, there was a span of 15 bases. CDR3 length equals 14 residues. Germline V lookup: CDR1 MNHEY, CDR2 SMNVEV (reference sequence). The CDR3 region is CASTPGGGHTEAFF. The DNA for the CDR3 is TGTGCCAGCACCCCAGGCGGGGGGCACACTGAAGCTTTCTTT.

The CDR3 region has the DNA TGTGCCAGCAGAAGACGACGGGGGTTGAACACTGAAGCTTTCTTT. This gives the protein CASRRRRGLNTEAFF. The J gene is TRBJ1-1, the V gene TRBV27, with a tentative D call TRBD1 (5 bases). CDR1 and CDR2 (germline): MNHEY, SMNVEV (reference sequence). Trimming took off 6 bases at V and 0 bases at J, with 14 bases between the two ends. This CDR3 has 15 residues.